This T cell receptor beta chain was documented in a study of shared clonotypes between healthy human individuals (dated by TCRdb to 2018 to 2021). At the level of the whole study: A few men and two women, aged 18 to 49 years, made up the cohort. Per donor, three plates each were used for CD4 naive and CD4 memory, two for CD8 naive, and one for CD8 memory. To estimate repertoire size and how much clonotype sharing occurs between individuals, the study deeply sequenced the blood TCR repertoires of about 5 healthy adults. Libraries were prepared and TCR repertoires were sequenced by different laboratories using diverse techniques, in order to increase sequencing depth and limit assay-specific biases. Each donor's leukapheresis produced roughly between roughly 0.85 and 9.5 billion PBMCs. Beyond this particular receptor, the publication reports: Only blood was sampled, and tissue TCR repertoires likely differ from those in blood. Sharing across several donors was observed for approximately 4.6% of naive CD4, under 4% of naive CD8, about 2.3% of memory CD4, and roughly 0.4% of memory CD8 clonotypes. Pairwise subsampling indicated that sequencing depth was expected to affect the degree of clonotype sharing among donors. Estimated clonotype richness was generally larger for naive than for memory subsets. Even with the large sequencing depth, rarefaction of the sorted-subset datasets indicated that sequencing was incomplete. Because the study included only a small number of donors, the genetic and exposure-history diversity represented was limited. Higher generation probabilities were observed for clonotypes shared by all four sorted-subset donors than for non-shared clonotypes.

The CDR3 covers 13 residues, taking in both the cysteine and the phenylalanine. The only DNA kept is the CDR3, 39 bases in frame from the first base. Via the germline V gene, CDR1 is KGHSH and CDR2 LQKENI. Cut back by 7 bases and 5 bases, the V and J ends lie 15 bases apart. Using the deep immunoSEQ assay, TCR CDR3 regions were amplified from genomic DNA by multiplex PCR. Extracted genomic DNA from each cell subset was spread evenly across all wells of several immunoSEQ 96-well plates, with each plate serving as a replicate. For sorted subsets, around 200 ng genomic DNA, equal to tens of thousands of T cell genomes, was loaded into each replicate PCR. The purified libraries were quantified using a Qubit 3.0 fluorometer, sized with a Bioanalyzer 2100, and then quantified again using the KAPA Library Quantification kit. Every immunoSEQ 96-well plate was sequenced on a separate single-read 150-cycle Illumina NextSeq 550 flow cell. The study's processing was this. Because only junctional sequences without quality scores were contained in the immunoSEQ output, filtering matching that applied to full-length reads could not be performed. Sequences were annotated with PyIR, a Python wrapper for IgBLAST v1.9, using IMGT germline references to assign V/J genes and CDR3. Reads were removed for weak V/J assignments (E-value above 1e-6), missing CDR3, stop codons, out-of-frame junctions, or ambiguous translated residues. V3J clonotypes were defined as sequences sharing an identical inferred V gene, J gene, and CDR3 amino acid sequence. Percentage overlap between repertoires was computed as shared unique clonotypes divided by the size of the smaller repertoire. Repertoire richness was assessed with RTK rarefaction, the Chao1 estimator, and Recon v2.1 estimates of unobserved clonotypes. Generation probabilities were computed with OLGA for all TCRbeta clonotypes obtained by the gDNA method from several donors. Imported from immuneACCESS, the table was reduced by TCRdb to in-frame sequences with V and J called. These copies leave out some clones; in studies compared against another copy, an unresolved V gene accounts for under half, and the cause of the remainder is not known. The V and J calls and clone size come from that table; D and trimming were worked out from the DNA. The sample data list roughly 1,500,000 clones, and 98% of these were observed just once. Roughly 0.45% of the sample is in the top ten clones.

Donors were healthy HIV-negative adults with no recently reported acute infections or vaccinations. All donors were Caucasian adults living in Nashville, Tennessee, USA. CD4+ T cells were enriched by magnetic negative selection, after which naive cells were positively selected on CD45RA and the negative fraction was taken as the memory subset. After blood collection by leukapheresis, PBMCs were isolated using Ficoll-Histopaque density gradient centrifugation and then cryopreserved in the vapor phase of liquid nitrogen. Purity and quantity of every magnetically sorted T cell population were checked by analytical flow cytometry. From each sorted fraction, genomic DNA was isolated and quantified by UV absorbance on a Nanodrop 2000c. Regarding this clone: This receptor's antigen is unknown. Base-call qualities are not available, and no considerably larger clone is one nucleotide away.

The chain is encoded by TRBV18 joined to TRBJ2-7; the D gene cannot be resolved beyond TRBD1 or TRBD2, each matching 5 bases. Sequencing was done on a sample of naive CD4+ T cells sorted from blood. What this sample's cell subset or site label stands for: CD45RA+ positively selected. This receptor was obtained from a man aged 25 to 45 in good health. The DNA sequence is TGTGCCAGCTGTGGACACCACGGGGACGAGCAGTACTTC. The translation is CASCGHHGDEQYF.